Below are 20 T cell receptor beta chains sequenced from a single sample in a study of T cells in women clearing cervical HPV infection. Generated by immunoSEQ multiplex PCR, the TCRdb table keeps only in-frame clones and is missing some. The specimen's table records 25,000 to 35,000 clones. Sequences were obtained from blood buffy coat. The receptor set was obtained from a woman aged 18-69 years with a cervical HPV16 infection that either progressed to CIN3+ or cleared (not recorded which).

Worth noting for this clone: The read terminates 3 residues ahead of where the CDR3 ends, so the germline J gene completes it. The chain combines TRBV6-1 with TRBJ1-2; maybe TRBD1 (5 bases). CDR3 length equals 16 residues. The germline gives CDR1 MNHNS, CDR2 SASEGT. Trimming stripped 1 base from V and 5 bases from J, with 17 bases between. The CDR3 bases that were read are TGTGCCAGCAGTGAAGGACCCAGGGTACCTGGATATGGC. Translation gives CASSEGPRVPGYG. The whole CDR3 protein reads CASSEGPRVPGYGYTF.

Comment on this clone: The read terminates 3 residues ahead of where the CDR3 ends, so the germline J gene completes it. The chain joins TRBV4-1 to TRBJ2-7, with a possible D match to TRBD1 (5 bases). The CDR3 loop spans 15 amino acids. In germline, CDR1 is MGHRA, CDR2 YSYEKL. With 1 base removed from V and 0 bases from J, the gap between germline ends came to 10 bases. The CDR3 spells CASSQGIDSSYEQYF. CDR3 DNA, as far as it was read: TGCGCCAGCAGCCAAGGGATCGACAGCTCCTACGAG.

CDR3 bases read: TGTGCCAGCTCGGACAGGGAGGCGCCCGGGGAG. Encoded protein: CASSDREAPGE. The whole CDR3 region reads CASSDREAPGELFF. The rearrangement joins TRBV18 to TRBJ2-2; 8 positions agree with TRBD1. The read terminates 3 residues before the CDR3 end, so the remaining end is supplied by the germline J gene. The CDR3 consists of 14 residues. Looked up from germline, CDR1 is KGHSH and CDR2 is LQKENI. The V gene end was trimmed by 6 bases and the J gene end by 6 bases; junction bases not matched to a gene: 6.

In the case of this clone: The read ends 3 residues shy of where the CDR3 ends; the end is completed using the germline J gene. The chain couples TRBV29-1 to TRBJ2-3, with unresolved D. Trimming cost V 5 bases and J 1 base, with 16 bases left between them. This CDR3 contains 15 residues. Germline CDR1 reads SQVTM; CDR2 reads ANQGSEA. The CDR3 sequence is CSVFRLTHGTDTQYF. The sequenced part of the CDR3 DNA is TGCAGCGTTTTTCGACTGACGCATGGCACAGATACG.

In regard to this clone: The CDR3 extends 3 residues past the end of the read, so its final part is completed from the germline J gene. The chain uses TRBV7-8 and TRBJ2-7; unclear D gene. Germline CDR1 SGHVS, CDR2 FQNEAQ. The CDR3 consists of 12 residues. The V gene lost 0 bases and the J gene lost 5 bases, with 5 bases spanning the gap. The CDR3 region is CASSLAKHEQYF. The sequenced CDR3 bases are TGTGCCAGCAGCTTAGCAAAGCACGAG.

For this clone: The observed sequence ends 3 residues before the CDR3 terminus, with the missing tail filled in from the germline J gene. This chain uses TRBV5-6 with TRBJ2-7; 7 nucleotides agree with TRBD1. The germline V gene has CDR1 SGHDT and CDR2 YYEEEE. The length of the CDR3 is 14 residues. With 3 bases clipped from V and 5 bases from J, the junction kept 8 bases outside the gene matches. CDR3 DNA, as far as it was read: TGTGCCAGCAGCTCCGAGATTCAGGGGGACGAG. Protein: CASSSEIQGDE. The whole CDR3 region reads CASSSEIQGDEQYF.

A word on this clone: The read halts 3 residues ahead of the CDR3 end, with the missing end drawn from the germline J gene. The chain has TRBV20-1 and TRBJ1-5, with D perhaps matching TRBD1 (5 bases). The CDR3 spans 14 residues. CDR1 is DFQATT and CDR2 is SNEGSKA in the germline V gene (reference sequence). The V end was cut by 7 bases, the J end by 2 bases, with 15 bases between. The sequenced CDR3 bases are TGCAGTGGTTACCCCAGGGAAGGCAATCAGCCC. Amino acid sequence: CSGYPREGNQP. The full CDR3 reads CSGYPREGNQPQHF.

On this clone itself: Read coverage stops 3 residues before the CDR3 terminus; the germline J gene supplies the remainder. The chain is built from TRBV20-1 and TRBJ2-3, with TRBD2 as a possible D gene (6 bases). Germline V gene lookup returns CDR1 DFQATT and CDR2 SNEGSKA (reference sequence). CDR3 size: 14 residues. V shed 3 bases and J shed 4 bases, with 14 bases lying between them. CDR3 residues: CSARSGESSDTQYF. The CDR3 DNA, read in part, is TGCAGTGCTAGGTCGGGGGAATCTTCAGATACG.

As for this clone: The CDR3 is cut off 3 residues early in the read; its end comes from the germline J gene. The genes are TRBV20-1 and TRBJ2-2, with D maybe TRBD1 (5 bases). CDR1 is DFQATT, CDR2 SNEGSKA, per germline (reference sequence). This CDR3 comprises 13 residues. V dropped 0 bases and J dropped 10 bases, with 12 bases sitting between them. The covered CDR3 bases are TGCAGTGCTAGAGATTACAGGAAACAGGAG. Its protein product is CSARDYRKQE. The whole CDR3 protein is CSARDYRKQELFF.

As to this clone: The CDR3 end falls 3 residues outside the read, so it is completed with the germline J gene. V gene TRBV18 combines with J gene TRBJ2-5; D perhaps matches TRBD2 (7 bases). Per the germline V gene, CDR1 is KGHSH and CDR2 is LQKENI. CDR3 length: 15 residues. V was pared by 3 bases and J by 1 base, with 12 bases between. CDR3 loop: CASSPRGPPQETQYF. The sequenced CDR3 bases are TGTGCCAGCTCACCGCGGGGGCCACCCCAAGAGACC.

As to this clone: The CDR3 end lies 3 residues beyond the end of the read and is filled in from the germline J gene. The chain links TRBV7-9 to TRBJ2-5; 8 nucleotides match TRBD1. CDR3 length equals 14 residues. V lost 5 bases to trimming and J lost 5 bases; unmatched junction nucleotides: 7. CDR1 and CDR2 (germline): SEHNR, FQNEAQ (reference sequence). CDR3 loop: CASSPGQGEETQYF. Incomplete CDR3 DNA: TGTGCCAGCAGCCCCGGACAGGGAGAGGAGACC.

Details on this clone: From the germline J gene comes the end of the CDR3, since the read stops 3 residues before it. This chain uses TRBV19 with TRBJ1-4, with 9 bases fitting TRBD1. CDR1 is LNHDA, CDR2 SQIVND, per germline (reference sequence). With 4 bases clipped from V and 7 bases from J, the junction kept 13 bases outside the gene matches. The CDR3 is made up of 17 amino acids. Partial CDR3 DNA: TGTGCCAGTAGTACTGGGACAGGGAGACCGATGAGTGAAAAA. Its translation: CASSTGTGRPMSEK. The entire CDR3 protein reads CASSTGTGRPMSEKLFF.

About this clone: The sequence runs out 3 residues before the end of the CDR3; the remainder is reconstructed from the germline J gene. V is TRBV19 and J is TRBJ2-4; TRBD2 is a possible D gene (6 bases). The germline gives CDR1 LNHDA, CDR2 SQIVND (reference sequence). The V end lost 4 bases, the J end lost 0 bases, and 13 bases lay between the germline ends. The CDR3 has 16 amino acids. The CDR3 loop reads CASSTHRGLAKNIQYF. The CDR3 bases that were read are TGTGCCAGTAGTACCCATCGGGGGTTAGCCAAAAACATT.

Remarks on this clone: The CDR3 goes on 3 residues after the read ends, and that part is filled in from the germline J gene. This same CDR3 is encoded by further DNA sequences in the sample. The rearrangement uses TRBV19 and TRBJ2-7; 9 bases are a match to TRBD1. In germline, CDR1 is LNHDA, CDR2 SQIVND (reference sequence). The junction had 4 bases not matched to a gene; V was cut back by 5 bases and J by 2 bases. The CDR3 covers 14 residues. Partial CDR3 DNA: TGTGCCAGTAGTTTGGGACAGGGCCCCTACGAG. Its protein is CASSLGQGPYE. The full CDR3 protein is CASSLGQGPYEQYF.

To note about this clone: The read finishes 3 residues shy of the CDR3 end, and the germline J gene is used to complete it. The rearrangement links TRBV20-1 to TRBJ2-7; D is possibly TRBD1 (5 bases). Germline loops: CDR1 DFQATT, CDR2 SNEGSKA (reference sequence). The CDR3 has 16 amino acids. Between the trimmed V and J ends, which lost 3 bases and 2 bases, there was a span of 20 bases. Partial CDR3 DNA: TGCAGTGCTAGCGCTCTGACAGTATTATCTGCCTACGAG. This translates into CSASALTVLSAYE. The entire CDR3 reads CSASALTVLSAYEQYF.

The part of the CDR3 DNA that was read is TGTGCCAGCAGCCAGGGACTAGCAGAACGGAATGAG. It specifies CASSQGLAERNE. The CDR3 as a whole reads CASSQGLAERNEQFF. V and J are TRBV7-9 and TRBJ2-1, with 9 positions matching TRBD2. The observed sequence ends 3 residues before the CDR3 terminus, with the missing tail filled in from the germline J gene. There are 15 residues in the CDR3. Germline V lookup: CDR1 SEHNR, CDR2 FQNEAQ (reference sequence). V lost 5 bases, J lost 7 bases, and 9 bases stayed unmatched.

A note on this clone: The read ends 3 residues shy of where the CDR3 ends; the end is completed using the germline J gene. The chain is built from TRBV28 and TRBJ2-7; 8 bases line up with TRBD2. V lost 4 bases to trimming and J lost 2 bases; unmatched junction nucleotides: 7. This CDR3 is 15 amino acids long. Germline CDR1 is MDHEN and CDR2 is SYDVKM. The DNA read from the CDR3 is TGTGCCAGCAGTTCATCGCAAGCGGGGGCCTACGAG. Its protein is CASSSSQAGAYE. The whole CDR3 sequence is CASSSSQAGAYEQYF.

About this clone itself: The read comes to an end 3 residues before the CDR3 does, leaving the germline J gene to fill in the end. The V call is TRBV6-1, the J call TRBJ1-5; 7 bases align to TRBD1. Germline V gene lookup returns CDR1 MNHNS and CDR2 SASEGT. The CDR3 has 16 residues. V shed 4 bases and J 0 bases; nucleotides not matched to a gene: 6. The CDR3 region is CASSVAGTVSNQPQHF. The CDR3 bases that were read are TGTGCCAGCAGTGTAGCCGGGACAGTTAGCAATCAGCCC.

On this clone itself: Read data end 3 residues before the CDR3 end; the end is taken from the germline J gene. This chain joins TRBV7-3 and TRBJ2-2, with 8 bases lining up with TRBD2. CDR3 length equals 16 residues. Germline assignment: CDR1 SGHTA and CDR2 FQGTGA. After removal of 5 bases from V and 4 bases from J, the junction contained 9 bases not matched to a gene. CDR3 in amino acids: CASSPWTSRGTGELFF. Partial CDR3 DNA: TGTGCCAGCAGCCCCTGGACTAGCCGGGGCACCGGGGAG.

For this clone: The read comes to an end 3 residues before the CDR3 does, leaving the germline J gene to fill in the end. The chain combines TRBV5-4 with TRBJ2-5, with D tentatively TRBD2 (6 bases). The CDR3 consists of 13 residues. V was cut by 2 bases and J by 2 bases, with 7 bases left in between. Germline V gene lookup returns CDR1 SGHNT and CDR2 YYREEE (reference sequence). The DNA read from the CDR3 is TGTGCCAGCAGCTTCGGAGGGCAAGAGACC. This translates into CASSFGGQET. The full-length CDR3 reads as CASSFGGQETQYF.